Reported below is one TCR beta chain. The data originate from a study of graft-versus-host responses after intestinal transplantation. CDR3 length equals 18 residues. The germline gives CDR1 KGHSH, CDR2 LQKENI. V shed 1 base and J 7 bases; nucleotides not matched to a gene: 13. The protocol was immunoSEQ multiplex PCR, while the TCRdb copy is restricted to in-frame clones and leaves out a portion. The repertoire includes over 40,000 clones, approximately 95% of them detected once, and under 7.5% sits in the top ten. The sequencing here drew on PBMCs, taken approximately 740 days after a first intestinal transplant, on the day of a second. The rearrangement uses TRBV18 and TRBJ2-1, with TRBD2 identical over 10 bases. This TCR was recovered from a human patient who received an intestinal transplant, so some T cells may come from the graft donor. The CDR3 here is CASSPQSASGSSGNEQFF. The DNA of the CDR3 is TGTGCCAGCTCACCACAATCTGCTAGCGGGAGTTCGGGTAATGAGCAGTTCTTC.